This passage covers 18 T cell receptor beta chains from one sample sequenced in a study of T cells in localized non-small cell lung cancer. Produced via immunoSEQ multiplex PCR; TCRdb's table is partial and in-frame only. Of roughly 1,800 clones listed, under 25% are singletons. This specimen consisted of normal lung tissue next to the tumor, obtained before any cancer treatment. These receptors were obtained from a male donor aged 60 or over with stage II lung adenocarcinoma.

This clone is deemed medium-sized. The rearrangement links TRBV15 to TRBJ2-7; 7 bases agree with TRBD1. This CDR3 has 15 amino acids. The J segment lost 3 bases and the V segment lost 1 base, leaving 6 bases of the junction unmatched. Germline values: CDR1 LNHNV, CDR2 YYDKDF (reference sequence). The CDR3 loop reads CATSRGKDRIYEQYF. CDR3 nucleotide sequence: TGTGCCACCAGCAGAGGTAAGGACAGGATCTACGAGCAGTACTTC.

This chain's CDR3 is CASKPQPGQVSYEQYF. The CDR3 DNA follows: TGTGCCAGCAAACCCCAACCGGGACAGGTTTCCTACGAGCAGTACTTC. V gene TRBV28 combines with J gene TRBJ2-7; TRBD1 matches 8 bases. From germline, CDR1 is MDHEN and CDR2 SYDVKM. The CDR3 is made up of 16 amino acids. V shed 7 bases, J shed 1 base, and the junction held 12 bases outside the gene matches.

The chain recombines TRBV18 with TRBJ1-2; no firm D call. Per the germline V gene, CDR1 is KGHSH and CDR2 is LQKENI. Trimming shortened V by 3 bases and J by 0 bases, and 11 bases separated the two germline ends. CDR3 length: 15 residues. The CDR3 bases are TGTGCCAGCTCACCCGTGGGAGTAACTAACTATGGCTACACCTTC. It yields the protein CASSPVGVTNYGYTF.

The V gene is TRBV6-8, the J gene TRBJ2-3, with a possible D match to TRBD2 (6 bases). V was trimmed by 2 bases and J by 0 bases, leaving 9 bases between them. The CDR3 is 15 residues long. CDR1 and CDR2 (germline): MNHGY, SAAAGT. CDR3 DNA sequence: TGTGCCAGCAGTTACGGGGACTTCAGCACAGATACGCAGTATTTT. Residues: CASSYGDFSTDTQYF.

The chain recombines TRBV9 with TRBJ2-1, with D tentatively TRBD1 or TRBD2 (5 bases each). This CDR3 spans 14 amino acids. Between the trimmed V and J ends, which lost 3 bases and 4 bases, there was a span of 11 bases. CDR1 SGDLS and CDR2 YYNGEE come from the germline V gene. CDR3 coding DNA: TGTGCCAGCAGCGGGCGAGGGGAGTACAATGAGCAGTTCTTC. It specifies CASSGRGEYNEQFF.

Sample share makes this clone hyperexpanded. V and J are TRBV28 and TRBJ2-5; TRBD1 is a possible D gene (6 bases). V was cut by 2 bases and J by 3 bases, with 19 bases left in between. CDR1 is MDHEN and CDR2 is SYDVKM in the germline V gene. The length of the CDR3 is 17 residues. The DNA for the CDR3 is TGTGCCAGCAGTTTAACAGGGCAGGGGAATTGGGAAGAGACCCAGTACTTC. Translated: CASSLTGQGNWEETQYF.

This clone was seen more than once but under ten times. This chain's CDR3 is CASSVQGGGQETQYF. In DNA, the CDR3 is TGTGCCAGCAGCGTACAAGGAGGGGGACAAGAGACCCAGTACTTC. The gene calls are TRBV7-1 and TRBJ2-5; D is perhaps TRBD1 or TRBD2 (6 bases each). TRBV7-1 falls under the ORF class, with uncertain function. This CDR3 has 15 amino acids. Trimming shortened V by 5 bases and J by 2 bases, and 15 bases separated the two germline ends.

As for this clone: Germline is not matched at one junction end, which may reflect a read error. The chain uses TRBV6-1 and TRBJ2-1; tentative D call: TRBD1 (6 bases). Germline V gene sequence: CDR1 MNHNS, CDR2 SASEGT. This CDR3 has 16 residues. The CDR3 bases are TGTGCCATCAGTGAAGGACAGTGGGGGTACTACAATGAGCAGTTCTTC. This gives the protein CAISEGQWGYYNEQFF.

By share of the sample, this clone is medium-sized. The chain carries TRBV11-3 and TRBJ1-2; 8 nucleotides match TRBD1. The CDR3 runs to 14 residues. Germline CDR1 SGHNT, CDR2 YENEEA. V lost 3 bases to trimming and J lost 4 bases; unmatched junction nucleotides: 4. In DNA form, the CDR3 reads TGTGCCAGCAGCTTGGACGACAGGGGCTATGGCTACACCTTC. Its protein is CASSLDDRGYGYTF.

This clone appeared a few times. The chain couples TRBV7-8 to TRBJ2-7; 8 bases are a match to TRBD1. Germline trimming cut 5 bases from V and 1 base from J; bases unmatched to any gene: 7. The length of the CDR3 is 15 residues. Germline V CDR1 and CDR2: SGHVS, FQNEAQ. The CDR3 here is CASSGRDRTSYEQYF. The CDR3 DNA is TGTGCCAGCAGCGGACGGGACAGGACTTCCTACGAGCAGTACTTC.

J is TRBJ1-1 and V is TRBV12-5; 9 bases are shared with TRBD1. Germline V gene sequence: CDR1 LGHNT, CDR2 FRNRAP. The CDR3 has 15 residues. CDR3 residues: CASTPNRGLRVEAFF. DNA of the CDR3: TGTGCCAGCACCCCCAACAGGGGGCTAAGGGTTGAAGCTTTCTTT.

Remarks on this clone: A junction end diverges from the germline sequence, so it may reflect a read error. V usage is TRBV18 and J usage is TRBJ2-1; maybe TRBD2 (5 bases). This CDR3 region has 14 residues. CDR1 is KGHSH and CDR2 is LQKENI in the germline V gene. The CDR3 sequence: CASSPPYGVNEQFF. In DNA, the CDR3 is TGTGCCAGCTCGCCACCATACGGGGTCAATGAGCAGTTCTTC.

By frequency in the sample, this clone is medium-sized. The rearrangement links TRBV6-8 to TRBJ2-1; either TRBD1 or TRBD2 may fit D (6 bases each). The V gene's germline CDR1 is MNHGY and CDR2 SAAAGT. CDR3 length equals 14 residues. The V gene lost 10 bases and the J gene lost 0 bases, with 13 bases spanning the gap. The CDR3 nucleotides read TGTGCCATCAGGGGAGGAAGCTCCTACAATGAGCAGTTCTTC. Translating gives CAIRGGSSYNEQFF.

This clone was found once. The CDR3 region has the DNA TGTGCCAGCAGTCCGGCGGGGACGCGGCGCGAGCAGTACTTC. Amino acids: CASSPAGTRREQYF. The V call is TRBV28, the J call TRBJ2-7, with D perhaps matching TRBD2 (6 bases). Germline V gene lookup returns CDR1 MDHEN and CDR2 SYDVKM. V was pared by 5 bases and J by 6 bases, with 17 bases between. The CDR3 runs to 14 residues. The full variable domain, rest sourced from reference TRBV28 and TRBJ2-7, is DVKVTQSSRYLVKRTGEKVFLECVQDMDHENMFWYRQDPGLGLRLIYFSYDVKMKEKGDIPEGYSVSREKKERFSLILESASTNQTSMYLCASSPAGTRREQYFGPGTRLTVT.

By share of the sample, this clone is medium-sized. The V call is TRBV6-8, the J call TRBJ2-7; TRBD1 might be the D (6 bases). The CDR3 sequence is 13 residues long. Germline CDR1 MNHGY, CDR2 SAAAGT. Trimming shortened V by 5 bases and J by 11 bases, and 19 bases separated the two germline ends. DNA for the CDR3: TGTGCCAGCAGTGGGGAAACAGGGATCAAGGAGTACTTC. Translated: CASSGETGIKEYF.

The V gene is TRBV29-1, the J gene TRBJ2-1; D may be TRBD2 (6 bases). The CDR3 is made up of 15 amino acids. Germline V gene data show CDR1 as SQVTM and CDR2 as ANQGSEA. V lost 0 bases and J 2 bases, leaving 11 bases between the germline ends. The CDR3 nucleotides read TGCAGCGTTGAAGATCGCGGGAAGGCCTACAATGAGCAGTTCTTC. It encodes CSVEDRGKAYNEQFF.

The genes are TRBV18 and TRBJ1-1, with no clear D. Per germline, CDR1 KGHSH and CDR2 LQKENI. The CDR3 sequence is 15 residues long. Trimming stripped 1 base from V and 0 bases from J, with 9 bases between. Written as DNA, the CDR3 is TGTGCCAGCTCACCACGCTCAGACATGAACACTGAAGCTTTCTTT. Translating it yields CASSPRSDMNTEAFF.

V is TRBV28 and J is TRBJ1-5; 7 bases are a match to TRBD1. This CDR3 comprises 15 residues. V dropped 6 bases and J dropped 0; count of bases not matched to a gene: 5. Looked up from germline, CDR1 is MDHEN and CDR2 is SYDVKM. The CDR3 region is CASRVTGVSNQPQHF. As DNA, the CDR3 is TGTGCCAGCAGGGTAACAGGGGTTAGCAATCAGCCCCAGCATTTT.